This is a list of T cell receptor beta chains from one sample in a study of T cell repertoires in cytomegalovirus infection. Which antigens these TCRs recognize remains unknown. TCRdb reanalysed the reads using MiXCR and keeps one entry per CDR3 protein. This sample has around 200,000 distinct CDR3 sequences, with roughly 34% found just once. Sequencing used CD8+ T cells from cultured PBMCs, obtained from culture after CMV antigen stimulation. Receptors originate from a human donor in good health (CMV status not recorded). Some clones in this sample may be carry-over from other donors' samples. Each CDR3 is given with its conserved first and last residue. Each record gives: D gene, J gene, V gene, CDR3 protein. The D gene is left open where the match is weak.

>.|TRBJ2-2|TRBV5-6
CASSLLGEESTGELFF
>TRBD2|TRBJ2-3|TRBV7-2
CASSLGGGGGSDTQYF
>.|TRBJ2-7|TRBV19
CASSLKDTVSYEQYF
>TRBD2|TRBJ2-1|TRBV7-8
CASSLGGAGGLYNEQFF
>.|TRBJ1-1|TRBV7-3
CASSLTAGEFTEAFF
>.|TRBJ1-5|TRBV2
CASSDVTEDNQPQHF
>.|TRBJ1-1|TRBV4-3
CASSQKQGLGEAFF
>.|TRBJ2-7|TRBV2
CASSQGRSSYEQYF
>.|TRBJ1-1|TRBV7-2
CASSLVSGGTEAFF
>.|TRBJ2-7|TRBV28
CASSSRGDEQYF
>TRBD1|TRBJ1-4|TRBV6-1
CASSEAGQGTTNEKLFF
>.|TRBJ2-2|TRBV28
CASSYRSSGSGELFF